The clone carrying this T cell receptor (beta chain) showed up many times. Its specificity is unknown. Germline CDR1 MNHGY, CDR2 SAAAGT. CDR3 length equals 16 residues. V lost 6 bases, J lost 0 bases, and 8 bases stayed unmatched. Synthesis of cDNA was accomplished via 5'RACE employing 10-nucleotide random UMIs. TCRdb reanalysed the 5' RACE reads using MiXCR and keeps one entry per CDR3 protein. The repertoire holds about 59,000 distinct CDR3 sequences, with around 3.5% as singletons. The sample is drawn from a study of neurological immune-mediated disorders. Notes on the study in general: Because no CDR3 amino acid sequences were shared across subjects by expanded clones, private repertoires were suggested in all groups.

It was from 2 million PBMCs stored at -80 C that the unsorted libraries were obtained. The chain is built from TRBV6-8 and TRBJ2-1; TRBD2 matches 7 bases. The receptor's source is a woman in her 30s with multiple sclerosis. Sequencing was performed on PBMCs. The CDR3 DNA follows: TGTGCCAGCAGCCATCACGCGGGGGACTCCTACAATGAGCAGTTCTTC. As protein: CASSHHAGDSYNEQFF.